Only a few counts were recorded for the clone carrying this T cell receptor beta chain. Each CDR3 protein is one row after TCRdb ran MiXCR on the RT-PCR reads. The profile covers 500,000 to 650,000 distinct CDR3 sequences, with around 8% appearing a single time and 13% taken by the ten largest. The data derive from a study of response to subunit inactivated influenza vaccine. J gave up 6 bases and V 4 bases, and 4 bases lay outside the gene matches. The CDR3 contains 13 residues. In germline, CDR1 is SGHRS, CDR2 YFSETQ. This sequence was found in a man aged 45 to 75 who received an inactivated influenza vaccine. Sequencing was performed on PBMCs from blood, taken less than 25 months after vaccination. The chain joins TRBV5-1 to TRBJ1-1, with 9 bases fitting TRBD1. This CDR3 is CASSDRGRSEAFF. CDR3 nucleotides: TGCGCCAGCAGCGACAGGGGGAGGTCTGAAGCTTTCTTT. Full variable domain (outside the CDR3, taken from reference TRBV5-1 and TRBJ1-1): KAGVTQTPRYLIKTRGQQVTLSCSPISGHRSVSWYQQTPGQGLQFLFEYFSETQRNKGNFPGRFSGRQFSNSRSEMNVSTLELGDSALYLCASSDRGRSEAFFGQGTRLTVV.